The clone carrying this T cell receptor beta chain was recorded a few times. With a much larger clone just one base away, this may be a read error. The data originate from a study of tumor and adjacent non-tumor tissue in lung cancer. On the study more broadly: Samples averaged about 4.17 million productive TCRbeta reads each.

The V gene's germline CDR1 is MNHNS and CDR2 SASEGT. The CDR3 sequence is 12 residues long. A modified ARM-PCR protocol with three rounds of nested PCR amplified TCRbeta. TCRdb reprocessed the multiplex PCR reads with MiXCR, giving one entry per CDR3 protein. Counted here are fewer than 80,000 distinct CDR3 sequences, around 70% occurring once; the ten biggest clones make up around an eighth. The template was RNA from unsorted bulk tissue. This chain uses TRBV6-1 with TRBJ1-6, with no clear D. The sequence was collected from a woman aged 70-85 years with non-small cell lung cancer. What was sequenced was lung tumor tissue. CDR3 in amino acids: CVSSDGSSPLHF. The CDR3 bases are TGTGTCAGCAGTGACGGTAGTTCCCCCCTCCACTTT.